This T cell receptor beta chain was sequenced in a study of beta chain features in type 1 diabetes. Study results and limitations: Moderate but significant shortening of TCRB CDR3s was recorded in all four CD4+ subsets from Type 1 diabetes patients.

Reverse transcription of all isolated RNA meant that expressed TCRB transcripts were sequenced. The protocol was immunoSEQ multiplex PCR, while the TCRdb copy is restricted to in-frame clones and leaves out a portion. This table has some 500,000 clones, 9.5% to 12% appearing once. Staining for CD45RO/CCR7/CD25/CD127/CD95/CD27 allowed sorting of CD4+ naive, central memory, regulatory and stem cell-like memory cells. The germline gives CDR1 KGHSH, CDR2 LQKENI. This CDR3 contains 15 residues. Trimming took 4 bases from V and 0 from J; bases not matched to a gene: 3. This clone has just a few counts. Antigen: not known.

Sample: naive CD4+ T cells from blood. This chain uses TRBV18 with TRBJ2-4; TRBD2 matches at 7 bases. The TCR originated in a woman younger than 30 in good health. CDR3 in DNA: TGTGCCAGCTCACACGCTAGCGGAGCCAAAAACATTCAGTACTTC. Protein sequence: CASSHASGAKNIQYF.